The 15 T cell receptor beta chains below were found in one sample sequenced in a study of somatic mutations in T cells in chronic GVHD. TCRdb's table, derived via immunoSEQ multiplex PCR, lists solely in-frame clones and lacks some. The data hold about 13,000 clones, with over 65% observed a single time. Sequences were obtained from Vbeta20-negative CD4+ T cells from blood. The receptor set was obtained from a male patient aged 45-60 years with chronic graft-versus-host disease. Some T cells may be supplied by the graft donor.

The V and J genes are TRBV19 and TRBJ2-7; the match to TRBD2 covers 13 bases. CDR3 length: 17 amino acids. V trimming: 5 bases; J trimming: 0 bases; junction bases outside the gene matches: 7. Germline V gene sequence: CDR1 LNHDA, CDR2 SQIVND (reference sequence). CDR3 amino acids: CASSPTSGRAGSYEQYF. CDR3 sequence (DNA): TGTGCCAGTAGTCCCACTAGCGGGAGGGCCGGCTCCTACGAGCAGTACTTC.

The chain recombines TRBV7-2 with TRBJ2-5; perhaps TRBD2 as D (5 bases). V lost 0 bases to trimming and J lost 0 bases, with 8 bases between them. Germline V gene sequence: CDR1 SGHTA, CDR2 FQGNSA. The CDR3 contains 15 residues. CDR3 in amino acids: CASSLAAENQETQYF. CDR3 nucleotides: TGTGCCAGCAGCTTAGCAGCGGAAAACCAAGAGACCCAGTACTTC.

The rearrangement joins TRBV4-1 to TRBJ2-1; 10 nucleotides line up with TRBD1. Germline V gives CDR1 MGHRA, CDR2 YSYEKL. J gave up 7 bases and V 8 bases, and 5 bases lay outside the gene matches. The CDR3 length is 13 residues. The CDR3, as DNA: TGCGCCAGCCGACGGACAGGGGGGAATGAGCAGTTCTTC. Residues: CASRRTGGNEQFF.

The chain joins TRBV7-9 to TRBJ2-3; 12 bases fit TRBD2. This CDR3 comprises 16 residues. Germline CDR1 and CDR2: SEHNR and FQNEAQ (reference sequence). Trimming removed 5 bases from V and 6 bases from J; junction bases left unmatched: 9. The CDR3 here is CASSRGLAGRVDTQYF. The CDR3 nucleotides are TGTGCCAGCAGCCGCGGACTAGCGGGGAGGGTTGATACGCAGTATTTT.

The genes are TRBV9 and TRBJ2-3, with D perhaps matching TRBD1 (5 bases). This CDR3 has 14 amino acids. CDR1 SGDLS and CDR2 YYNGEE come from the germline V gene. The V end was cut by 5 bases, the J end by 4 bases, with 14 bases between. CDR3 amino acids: CASSQIQGPDTQYF. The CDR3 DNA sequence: TGTGCCAGCAGTCAAATTCAGGGCCCAGATACGCAGTATTTT.

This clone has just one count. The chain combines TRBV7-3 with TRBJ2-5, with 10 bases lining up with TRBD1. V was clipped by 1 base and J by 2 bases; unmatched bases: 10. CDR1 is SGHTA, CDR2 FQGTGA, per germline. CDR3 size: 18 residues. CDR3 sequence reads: CASSLSMTGGEDQETQYF. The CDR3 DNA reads TGTGCCAGCAGCTTAAGTATGACAGGGGGCGAGGATCAAGAGACCCAGTACTTC.

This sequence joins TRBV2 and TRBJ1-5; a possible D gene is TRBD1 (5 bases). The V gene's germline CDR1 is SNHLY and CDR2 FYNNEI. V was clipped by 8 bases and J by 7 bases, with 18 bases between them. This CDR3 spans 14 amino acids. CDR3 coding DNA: TGTGCCAGCTCCTTCAAAGGGGAACGGCAGCCCCAGCATTTT. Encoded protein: CASSFKGERQPQHF.

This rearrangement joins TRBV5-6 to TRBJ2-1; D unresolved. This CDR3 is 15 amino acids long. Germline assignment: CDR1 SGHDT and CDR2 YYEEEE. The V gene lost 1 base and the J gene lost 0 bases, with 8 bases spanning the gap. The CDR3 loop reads CASSLPVSSYNEQFF. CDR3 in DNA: TGTGCCAGCAGCTTGCCGGTAAGCTCCTACAATGAGCAGTTCTTC.

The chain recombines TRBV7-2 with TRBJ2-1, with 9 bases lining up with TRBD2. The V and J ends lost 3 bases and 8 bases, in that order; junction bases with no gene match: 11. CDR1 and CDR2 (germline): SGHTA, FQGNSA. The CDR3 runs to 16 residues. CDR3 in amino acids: CASSFHSGGRADEQFF. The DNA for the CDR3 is TGTGCCAGCAGCTTCCACAGCGGGGGGAGAGCGGATGAGCAGTTCTTC.

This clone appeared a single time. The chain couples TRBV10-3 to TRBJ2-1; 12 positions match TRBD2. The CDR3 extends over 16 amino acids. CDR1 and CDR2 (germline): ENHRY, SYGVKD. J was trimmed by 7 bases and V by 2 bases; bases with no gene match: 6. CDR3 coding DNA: TGTGCCATCAGTGAGGGACTAGCGGGGATGTTTAATGAGCAGTTCTTC. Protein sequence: CAISEGLAGMFNEQFF.

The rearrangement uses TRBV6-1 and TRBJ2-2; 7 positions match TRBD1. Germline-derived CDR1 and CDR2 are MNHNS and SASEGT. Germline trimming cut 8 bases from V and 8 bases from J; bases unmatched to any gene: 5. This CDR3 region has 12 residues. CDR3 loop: CASRTGSGELFF. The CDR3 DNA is TGTGCCAGCCGGACAGGATCGGGGGAGCTGTTTTTT.

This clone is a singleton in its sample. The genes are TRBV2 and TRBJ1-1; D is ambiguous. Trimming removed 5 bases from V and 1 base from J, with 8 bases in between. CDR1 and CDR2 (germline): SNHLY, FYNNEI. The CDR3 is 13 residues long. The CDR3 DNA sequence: TGTGCCAGCAGTCCCTACAGGAACACTGAAGCTTTCTTT. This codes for CASSPYRNTEAFF. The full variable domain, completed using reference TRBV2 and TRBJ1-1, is EPEVTQTPSHQVTQMGQEVILRCVPISNHLYFYWYRQILGQKVEFLVSFYNNEISEKSEIFDDQFSVERPDGSNFTLKIRSTKLEDSAMYFCASSPYRNTEAFFGQGTRLTVV.

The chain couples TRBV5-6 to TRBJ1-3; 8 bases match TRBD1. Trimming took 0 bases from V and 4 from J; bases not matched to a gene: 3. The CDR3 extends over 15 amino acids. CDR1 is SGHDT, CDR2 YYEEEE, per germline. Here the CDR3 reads CASSLGGQGGNTIYF. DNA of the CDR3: TGTGCCAGCAGCTTGGGAGGACAGGGCGGAAACACCATATATTTT.

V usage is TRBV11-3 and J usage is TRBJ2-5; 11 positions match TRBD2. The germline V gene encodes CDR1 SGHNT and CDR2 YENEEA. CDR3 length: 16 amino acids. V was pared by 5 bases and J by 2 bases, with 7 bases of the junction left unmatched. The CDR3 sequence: CASSTGASGGQETQYF. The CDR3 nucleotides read TGTGCCAGCAGCACCGGGGCTAGCGGGGGGCAAGAGACCCAGTACTTC. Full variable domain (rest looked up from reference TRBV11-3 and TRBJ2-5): EAGVVQSPRYKIIEKKQPVAFWCNPISGHNTLYWYLQNLGQGPELLIRYENEEAVDDSQLPKDRFSAERLKGVDSTLKIQPAELGDSAVYLCASSTGASGGQETQYFGPGTRLLVL.

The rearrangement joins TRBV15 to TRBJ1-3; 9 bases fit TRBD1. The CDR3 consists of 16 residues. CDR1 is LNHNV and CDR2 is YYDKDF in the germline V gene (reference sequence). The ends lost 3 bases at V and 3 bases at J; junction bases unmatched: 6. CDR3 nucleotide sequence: TGTGCCACCAGCAGCCCCGGGACAGGGCATGGAAACACCATATATTTT. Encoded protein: CATSSPGTGHGNTIYF.